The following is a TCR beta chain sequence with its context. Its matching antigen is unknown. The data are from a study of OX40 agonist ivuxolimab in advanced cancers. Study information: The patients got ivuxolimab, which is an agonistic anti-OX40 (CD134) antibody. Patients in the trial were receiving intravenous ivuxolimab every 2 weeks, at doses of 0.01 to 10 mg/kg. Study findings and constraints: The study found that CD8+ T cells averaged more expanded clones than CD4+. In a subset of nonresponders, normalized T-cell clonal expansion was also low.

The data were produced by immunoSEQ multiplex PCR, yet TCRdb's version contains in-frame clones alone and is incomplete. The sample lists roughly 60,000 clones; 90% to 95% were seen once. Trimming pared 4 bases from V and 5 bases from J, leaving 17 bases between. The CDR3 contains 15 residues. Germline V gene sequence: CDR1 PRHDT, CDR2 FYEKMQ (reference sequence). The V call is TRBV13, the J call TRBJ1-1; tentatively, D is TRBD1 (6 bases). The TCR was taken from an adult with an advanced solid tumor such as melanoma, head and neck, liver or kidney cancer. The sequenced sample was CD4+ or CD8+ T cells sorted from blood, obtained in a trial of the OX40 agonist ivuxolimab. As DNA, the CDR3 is TGTGCCAGCAGCTCAAGGGGGGGAATTGGAACTGAAGCTTTCTTT. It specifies CASSSRGGIGTEAFF.